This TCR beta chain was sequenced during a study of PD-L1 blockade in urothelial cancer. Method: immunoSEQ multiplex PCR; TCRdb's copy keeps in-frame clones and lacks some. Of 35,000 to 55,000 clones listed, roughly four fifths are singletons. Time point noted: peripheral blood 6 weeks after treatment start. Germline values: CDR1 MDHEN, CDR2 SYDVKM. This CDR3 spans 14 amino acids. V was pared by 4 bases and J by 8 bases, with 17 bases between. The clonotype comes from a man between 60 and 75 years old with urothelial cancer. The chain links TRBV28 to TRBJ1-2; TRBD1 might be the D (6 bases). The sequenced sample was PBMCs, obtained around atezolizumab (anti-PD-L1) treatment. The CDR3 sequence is CASSSRSTGRGYTF. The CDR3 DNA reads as TGTGCCAGCAGTTCACGTAGTACAGGGAGAGGCTACACCTTC.